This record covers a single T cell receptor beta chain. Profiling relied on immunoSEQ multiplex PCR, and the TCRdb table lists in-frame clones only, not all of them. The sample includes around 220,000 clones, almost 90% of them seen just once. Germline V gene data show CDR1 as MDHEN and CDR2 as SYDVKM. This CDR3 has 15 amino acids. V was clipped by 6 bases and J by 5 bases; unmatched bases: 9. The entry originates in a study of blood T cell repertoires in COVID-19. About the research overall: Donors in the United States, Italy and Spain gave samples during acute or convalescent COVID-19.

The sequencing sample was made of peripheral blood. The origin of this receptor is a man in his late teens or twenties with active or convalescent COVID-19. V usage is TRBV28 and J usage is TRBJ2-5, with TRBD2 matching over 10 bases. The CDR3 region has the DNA TGTGCCAGCAGCTTACCTAGCGGGAGTCAGGAGACCCAGTACTTC. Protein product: CASSLPSGSQETQYF.